These T cell receptor beta chains were read from a single sample in a study of post-analysis software for immune sequencing data. In TCRdb, the PCR reads were re-called with MiXCR into one record per CDR3 protein. The sample yields over 300,000 distinct CDR3 sequences, approximately 33% seen once. The sample taken for sequencing was blood. These receptor sequences come from a girl under 18 with multiple sclerosis. Each CDR3 is given with its conserved first and last residue. The D gene is left open where the match is weak. The size entry is marked missing in some rows and otherwise reads once, few, many or a size class.

d_call	j_call	v_call	clone_size	cdr3_aa	cdr3_nt
NA	TRBJ2-7	TRBV5-1	NA	CASSSQIGYEQYF	TGCGCCAGCAGCTCACAGATAGGGTACGAGCAGTACTTC
NA	TRBJ2-3	TRBV2	NA	CASSERVFFSSTDTQYF	TGTGCCAGCAGTGAACGCGTCTTTTTCTCTAGCACAGATACGCAGTATTTT
NA	TRBJ1-5	TRBV20-1	NA	CSANLGSNQPQHF	TGCAGTGCTAATCTGGGGAGCAATCAGCCCCAGCATTTT
TRBD2	TRBJ2-1	TRBV7-9	once	CASSLGRLAGGNEQFF	TGTGCCAGCAGCTTGGGACGACTAGCGGGGGGCAATGAGCAGTTCTTC
NA	TRBJ2-3	TRBV29-1	few	CSVEPQGPAQYF	TGCAGCGTTGAACCCCAGGGGCCGGCGCAGTATTTT
TRBD2	TRBJ2-1	TRBV20-1	NA	CSARDDGGGGAGNEQFF	TGCAGTGCTAGAGATGATGGGGGCGGGGGGGCAGGAAATGAGCAGTTCTTC
NA	TRBJ2-1	TRBV12-3/TRBV12-4	NA	CASSLGRSEQFF	TGTGCCAGCTCCCTGGGGCGGAGTGAGCAGTTCTTC
NA	TRBJ2-7	TRBV18	NA	CASSPDSLYEQYF	TGTGCCAGCTCACCAGACAGCCTCTACGAGCAGTACTTC
NA	TRBJ2-3	TRBV6-5	few	CASSYGGFSTDTQYF	TGTGCCAGCAGTTACGGCGGGTTTAGCACAGATACGCAGTATTTT
TRBD1	TRBJ1-2	TRBV29-1	NA	CSVGDRGGYGYTF	TGCAGCGTTGGGGACAGGGGTGGCTATGGCTACACCTTC
TRBD1	TRBJ1-1	TRBV20-1	NA	CSARALTGGTEAFF	TGCAGTGCTAGAGCCCTGACAGGGGGCACTGAAGCTTTCTTT